This note documents a single T cell receptor beta chain sequence. Its antigen is not known. The record originates from a study of T cell responses to AZD1222 COVID-19 vaccine. The assay was immunoSEQ multiplex PCR, and TCRdb's table has in-frame clones only and misses some. The repertoire holds 200,000 to 250,000 clones, under 95% seen once, with 1% in the top ten. Study findings and constraints: It should be noted that donors were predominantly white British and more often female, and clonal diversity was possibly underestimated. There were vaccine-associated CD4 TCRs across spike, dominant at 160-218 and 743-854.

Germline V gene sequence: CDR1 SEHNR, CDR2 FQNEAQ (reference sequence). CDR3 size: 13 residues. The germline V and J ends were trimmed by 5 bases and 8 bases, with 15 bases remaining between them. This rearrangement joins TRBV7-9 to TRBJ1-2; D uncertain. This sequence originates from an adult in good health. Material: peripheral blood, obtained on day 0 of MenACWY control vaccination. CDR3 region: CASSPPRLRGYTF. The CDR3 bases are TGTGCCAGCAGCCCCCCCAGGTTGCGCGGCTACACCTTC.